This T cell receptor (beta chain) was found in a study of T cell responses to AZD1222 COVID-19 vaccine. CDR1 and CDR2 (germline): SGHTA, FQGNSA. J gave up 4 bases and V 4 bases, and 14 bases lay outside the gene matches. The CDR3 consists of 17 residues. Findings and limits, study-wide: In a largely white British group with more females than males, clonal diversity was possibly underestimated. Dominant at 160-218 and 743-854, vaccine-associated CD4 TCRs also spanned spike. Nearly half of spike-specific TCRs reportedly go after variant regions that carry no mutations.

Worth noting for this clone: No antigen is known for it.

The protocol was immunoSEQ multiplex PCR, while the TCRdb copy is restricted to in-frame clones and leaves out a portion. The table has approximately 150,000 clones, 88% seen once. The sequence was obtained from an adult who received the MenACWY meningococcal vaccine as a control. The V call is TRBV7-2, the J call TRBJ2-3; 7 positions match TRBD2. Sequenced material: peripheral blood, taken 28 days after the second dose of the MenACWY control vaccine. Here the CDR3 reads CASSSGRAWGGADTQYF. DNA of the CDR3: TGTGCCAGCAGCTCCGGCCGAGCCTGGGGGGGGGCAGATACGCAGTATTTT.